This TCR beta chain derives from a study of T cells in Graves' hyperthyroidism and ophthalmopathy. Germline CDR1 is SNHLY and CDR2 is FYNNEI. This CDR3 is 11 amino acids long. For this clonotype: An end of the junction differs from the germline gene, which may be a read error.

Amplified TCR beta CDR3 regions derived from RNA transcripts. HTBI primers were employed in a first-round RT-PCR of the TCR CDR3. TCRdb used MiXCR to reprocess the multiplex PCR reads, holding one entry per CDR3 protein. This table holds roughly 400,000 distinct CDR3 sequences, about 14% found once. J is TRBJ1-1 and V is TRBV2; D is uncertain. This TCR was recovered from a man between 45 and 60 years old with Graves' ophthalmopathy. Sequenced sample: blood. CDR3 in amino acids: CVSSEKVKAFF. CDR3 nucleotide sequence: TGTGTCAGCAGTGAAAAAGTGAAAGCTTTCTTT.